These 11 T cell receptor beta chains came from one sample sequenced in a study of blood T cells in healthy people across ages. With a J-beta primer mix and a sample-barcoded 5' primer, a second PCR ran roughly 6 to 11 cycles. TCRdb processed the 5' RACE reads anew with MiXCR; each CDR3 protein has one entry. The sample consists of approximately 690,000 distinct CDR3 sequences, roughly 43% of them appearing once. The material sequenced was blood. The origin of the receptors is a man older than 75 in good health.

J is TRBJ2-7 and V is TRBV6-2 or TRBV6-3; 8 positions agree with TRBD1. Germline values: CDR1 MNHEY, CDR2 SVGEGT. The CDR3 is 14 amino acids. V shed 6 bases and J 2 bases; nucleotides not matched to a gene: 6. CDR3 residues: CASSAGTGPYEQYF. As DNA, the CDR3 is TGTGCCAGCAGCGCTGGGACAGGACCCTACGAGCAGTACTTC.

This chain connects TRBV7-2 to TRBJ1-1; the D gene is possibly TRBD1 (6 bases). Trimming shortened V by 1 base and J by 2 bases, and 11 bases separated the two germline ends. The CDR3 spans 15 residues. Germline-derived CDR1 and CDR2 are SGHTA and FQGNSA. The chain's CDR3 is CASSLERTVNTEAFF. CDR3 coding DNA: TGTGCCAGCAGCTTAGAGCGGACAGTCAACACTGAAGCTTTCTTT.

The chain joins TRBV5-1 to TRBJ2-2, with TRBD1 matching over 10 bases. CDR1 is SGHRS, CDR2 YFSETQ, per germline. J gave up 5 bases and V 0 bases, and 7 bases lay outside the gene matches. The CDR3 contains 17 residues. The CDR3 sequence is CASSLAVRQGATGELFF. CDR3 DNA: TGCGCCAGCAGCTTGGCCGTACGACAGGGGGCGACCGGGGAGCTGTTTTTT.

V usage is TRBV6-2 or TRBV6-3 and J usage is TRBJ1-5, with 9 positions matching TRBD1. The CDR3 is 14 amino acids. V trimming: 6 bases; J trimming: 7 bases; junction bases outside the gene matches: 7. Germline CDR1 reads MNHEY; CDR2 reads SVGEGT. Written as DNA, the CDR3 is TGTGCCAGCAGAAAGGGACAGGGTGGACAGCCCCAGCATTTT. Protein product: CASRKGQGGQPQHF.

This clonotype has a count of ten or more. The V call is TRBV3-1, the J call TRBJ2-7; D remains unclear. Trimming removed 2 bases from V and 7 bases from J, with 9 bases in between. Per germline, CDR1 LGHDT and CDR2 YNNKEL (reference sequence). There are 12 residues in the CDR3. CDR3 amino acids: CASSQSETEQYF. The CDR3 DNA follows: TGTGCCAGCAGCCAAAGTGAAACGGAGCAGTACTTC.

This clonotype appeared a few times. This sequence joins TRBV6-1 and TRBJ2-3; no clear D gene. CDR1 MNHNS and CDR2 SASEGT come from the germline V gene. The ends were cut back, 1 base at V and 3 bases at J, with 8 bases in the middle. The CDR3 runs 14 residues. CDR3 residues: CASSEGPITDTQYF. In nucleotides, the CDR3 is TGTGCCAGCAGTGAAGGGCCAATAACAGATACGCAGTATTTT.

The chain employs TRBV29-1 and TRBJ2-4, with D uncertain. The CDR3 loop spans 12 amino acids. CDR1 is SQVTM, CDR2 ANQGSEA, per germline. Trimming shortened V by 7 bases and J by 7 bases, and 14 bases separated the two germline ends. This CDR3 reads CSAGTWTNIQYF. The CDR3 nucleotides are TGCAGCGCCGGTACATGGACGAACATTCAGTACTTC.

The table lists this clonotype with a few counts. The chain links TRBV5-1 to TRBJ1-1, with D perhaps matching TRBD1 (5 bases). This CDR3 has 16 amino acids. CDR1 is SGHRS and CDR2 is YFSETQ in the germline V gene. Trimming removed 4 bases from V and 2 bases from J, with 18 bases in between. In nucleotides, the CDR3 is TGCGCCAGCAGCCCGGGGGGTGCAGGGATAAACACTGAAGCTTTCTTT. It yields the protein CASSPGGAGINTEAFF. Together with reference TRBV5-1 and TRBJ1-1, the CDR3 gives the full variable domain: KAGVTQTPRYLIKTRGQQVTLSCSPISGHRSVSWYQQTPGQGLQFLFEYFSETQRNKGNFPGRFSGRQFSNSRSEMNVSTLELGDSALYLCASSPGGAGINTEAFFGQGTRLTVV.

The chain carries TRBV15 and TRBJ1-5; D gene ambiguous. Per the germline V gene, CDR1 is LNHNV and CDR2 is YYDKDF (reference sequence). V lost 5 bases and J lost 0, with 8 bases in between. There are 14 residues in the CDR3. The CDR3 sequence: CATSPGYSNQPQHF. Here the CDR3 DNA reads TGTGCCACCAGCCCTGGCTATAGCAATCAGCCCCAGCATTTT. The variable domain in full, with the rest retrieved from reference TRBV15 and TRBJ1-5, is DAMVIQNPRYQVTQFGKPVTLSCSQTLNHNVMYWYQQKSSQAPKLLFHYYDKDFNNEADTPDNFQSRRPNTSFCFLDIRSPGLGDTAMYLCATSPGYSNQPQHFGDGTRLSIL.

Ten or more counts support this clonotype. The chain couples TRBV3-1 to TRBJ2-5; a possible D gene is TRBD2 (5 bases). Deletions cut 6 bases from V and 1 base from J, with 18 bases between. Germline-derived CDR1 and CDR2 are LGHDT and YNNKEL (reference sequence). CDR3 size: 16 residues. The CDR3 DNA reads as TGTGCCAGCAGTCAGAGGTTGACTAACACCCAAGAGACCCAGTACTTC. This sequence encodes CASSQRLTNTQETQYF.

This clonotype appeared a few times. The chain's CDR3 is CASSLGGRSAAGANVLTF. For the CDR3, the DNA is TGTGCCAGCAGCTTGGGCGGTAGGAGTGCAGCTGGGGCCAACGTCCTGACTTTC. The rearrangement uses TRBV7-2 and TRBJ2-6; no clear D. This CDR3 contains 18 residues. V lost 3 bases, J lost 2 bases, and 17 bases lay in between. Germline-derived CDR1 and CDR2 are SGHTA and FQGNSA.